These T cell receptor beta chains were read from a single sample in a study of blood T cell repertoires in COVID-19. Sequenced by immunoSEQ multiplex PCR; TCRdb stores in-frame clones only, minus some. The data contain more than 200,000 clones, 70% to 90% of them singletons. Sample: PBMCs or T cells enriched from blood (not recorded which). The source of these receptors is a woman in her 50s who had recovered from COVID-19. Each CDR3 is given with its conserved first and last residue. Each record gives: CDR3 DNA, CDR3 protein, J gene, V gene, D gene, clone size, CDR3 length. The D gene is left open where the match is weak. Clone sizes are given selectively: once, few, many, or a class where the clone is expanded.

TGCAGCGTAGTAGACAGTGGAGATCAGCCCCAGCATTTT | CSVVDSGDQPQHF | TRBJ1-5 | TRBV29-1 | NA | NA | 13
TGTGCTAGTGGTTTGAGGCTAGCGGGAAATGAGCAGTTCTTC | CASGLRLAGNEQFF | TRBJ2-1 | TRBV12-5 | TRBD2 | few | 14
TGTGCCAGCAGCCCGACAGGGAATTCACCCCTCCACTTT | CASSPTGNSPLHF | TRBJ1-6 | TRBV7-8 | TRBD1 | NA | 13
TGTGCCAGCAGTTACGGGAACACTGAAGCTTTCTTT | CASSYGNTEAFF | TRBJ1-1 | TRBV7-3 | NA | NA | 12
TGTGCCAGCAGTGTCTACGCCTACTACAGGGACCCTAGCAATCAGCCCCAGCATTTT | CASSVYAYYRDPSNQPQHF | TRBJ1-5 | TRBV6-1 | NA | NA | 19
TGTGCCAGCAGCACTCTAGCGGGAGGTTTCTCCAATGAGCAGTTCTTC | CASSTLAGGFSNEQFF | TRBJ2-1 | TRBV7-3 | TRBD2 | NA | 16
TGTGCCAGCAACCCTCTTCTGGGGGGGCCAGACACTGAAGCTTTCTTT | CASNPLLGGPDTEAFF | TRBJ1-1 | TRBV14 | NA | NA | 16
TGTGCCAGCTCACCACCGGGCCGCGAGAACACCGGGGAGCTGTTTTTT | CASSPPGRENTGELFF | TRBJ2-2 | TRBV18 | NA | once | 16
TGCAGCACTGCGACGGAGACCCAAGAGACCCAGTACTTC | CSTATETQETQYF | TRBJ2-5 | TRBV29-1 | NA | NA | 13
TGTGCCAGCAGCTTTTCCCGGGGGAACTATGGCTACACCTTC | CASSFSRGNYGYTF | TRBJ1-2 | TRBV7-9 | NA | few | 14
TGCAGCGTTGAGGGCCCATTGGGCACAGATACGCAGTATTTT | CSVEGPLGTDTQYF | TRBJ2-3 | TRBV29-1 | NA | NA | 14
TGTGCCAGCAGCCCGGGGCTAGCGGTTGGGACCTACGAGCAGTACTTC | CASSPGLAVGTYEQYF | TRBJ2-7 | TRBV11-2 | TRBD2 | NA | 16
TGCGCCAGCAGCCAAGATACAGGCTTCGATACGCAGTATTTT | CASSQDTGFDTQYF | TRBJ2-3 | TRBV4-3 | NA | NA | 14
TGCACCAGCAGCTTGGGCCGGGAGTTCGAGCAGTACTTC | CTSSLGREFEQYF | TRBJ2-7 | TRBV5-1 | NA | once | 13
TGCGCCAGCAGCTTGGGACAGGGATACAACTACGAGCAGTACTTC | CASSLGQGYNYEQYF | TRBJ2-7 | TRBV5-1 | TRBD1 | NA | 15
TGTGCCAGCAGCTTAGGACAGCTTTTACATGAGCAGTTCTTC | CASSLGQLLHEQFF | TRBJ2-1 | TRBV7-9 | NA | NA | 14
TGTGCCAGCAGTTTATCTCGGGGTAGAAACACCATATATTTT | CASSLSRGRNTIYF | TRBJ1-3 | TRBV27 | NA | NA | 14
TGTGCCAGCAGTTTCCAGGGGGTTTCACCCCTCCACTTT | CASSFQGVSPLHF | TRBJ1-6 | TRBV27 | TRBD1 | NA | 13
TGTGCCAGAGTGGAAAGGGGTCGCCCTAATTCACCCCTCCACTTT | CARVERGRPNSPLHF | TRBJ1-6 | TRBV21-1 | NA | NA | 15
TGTGCCAGCAGACAGGACAGGGGATCCCACAATGAGCAGTTCTTC | CASRQDRGSHNEQFF | TRBJ2-1 | TRBV6-6 | TRBD1 | few | 15
TGTGCCAGCAGTCAGGGGGTTGAAGCTTTCTTT | CASSQGVEAFF | TRBJ1-1 | TRBV28 | TRBD1 | NA | 11
TGCGCCAGCAGCCAAGATCAGGGACAGAACACTGAAGCTTTCTTT | CASSQDQGQNTEAFF | TRBJ1-1 | TRBV4-1 | NA | NA | 15
TGCAGTGCGTCCCTATTAAACACCATATATTTT | CSASLLNTIYF | TRBJ1-3 | TRBV20-1 | NA | NA | 11
TGTGCCAGCAACTACCAGGGTGCTGGAAACACCATATATTTT | CASNYQGAGNTIYF | TRBJ1-3 | TRBV28 | NA | NA | 14
TGTGCCAGCCGTGCAGGGGGGACTGAAGCTTTCTTT | CASRAGGTEAFF | TRBJ1-1 | TRBV18 | TRBD1 | NA | 12
TGTGCCAGCAGATCCCTGCGTGGTAACACCGGGGAGCTGTTTTTT | CASRSLRGNTGELFF | TRBJ2-2 | TRBV27 | NA | NA | 15
TGCAGCGCCAGGGACTCCTACGAGCAGTACTTC | CSARDSYEQYF | TRBJ2-7 | TRBV29-1 | NA | NA | 11
TGTGCCAGCAGGAACTCGGGACAAAACTATGGCTACACCTTC | CASRNSGQNYGYTF | TRBJ1-2 | TRBV28 | NA | few | 14
TGTGCCAGCAGTTCGTTGAGGTCAGCGTTCTATGGCTACACCTTC | CASSSLRSAFYGYTF | TRBJ1-2 | TRBV2 | NA | NA | 15
TGCGCCAGCAGTTCAGACAGGGACACCGGGGAGCTGTTTTTT | CASSSDRDTGELFF | TRBJ2-2 | TRBV5-1 | TRBD1 | NA | 14
TGTGCCAGCAGCTTAGAGGGACAGGGACATCAGCCCCAGCATTTT | CASSLEGQGHQPQHF | TRBJ1-5 | TRBV11-2 | TRBD1 | NA | 15
TGCAGCGTTGTAGTTGGTCGGGGGACCACTGAAGCTTTCTTT | CSVVVGRGTTEAFF | TRBJ1-1 | TRBV29-1 | NA | NA | 14
TGTGCCAGCAGCTTTTTTCTGGTGACAGGGCCTGGCTACACCTTC | CASSFFLVTGPGYTF | TRBJ1-2 | TRBV5-4 | TRBD1 | NA | 15
TGTGCCAGCAGCTTGGGTAACCGGGGGGACACTGAAGCTTTCTTT | CASSLGNRGDTEAFF | TRBJ1-1 | TRBV5-4 | NA | once | 15
TGTGGGGCGGCTAGCGGGAGTAGTACAGATACGCAGTATTTT | CGAASGSSTDTQYF | TRBJ2-3 | TRBV28 | TRBD2 | few | 14
TGTGCCAGCTCACAGAGTTCAAATGAAAAACTGTTTTTT | CASSQSSNEKLFF | TRBJ1-4 | TRBV2 | NA | NA | 13
TGTGCCAGCAGCCCCCCAGTTTATGCAGGGATTTTGAATGAGCAGTTCTTC | CASSPPVYAGILNEQFF | TRBJ2-1 | TRBV7-9 | NA | NA | 17